Listed below are T cell receptor beta chains from one sample, sequenced in a study of control samples from healthy donors and cancer patients. Using immunoSEQ multiplex PCR, the repertoire was profiled, and TCRdb retains in-frame clones only, with some absent. This repertoire shows 90,000 to 100,000 clones, roughly 83% found once; its top ten account for about 10%. The sequenced material came from blood. The receptors were gathered from a woman in her thirties in good health. Each CDR3 is given without its conserved first and last residue. Fields, in order: J gene, V gene, CDR3 protein.

j_gene: TRBJ1-2; v_gene: TRBV5-5; CDR3aa: ASSQVGFSGYT
j_gene: TRBJ2-1; v_gene: TRBV30; CDR3aa: AWSVSLAVYNEQF
j_gene: TRBJ1-1; v_gene: TRBV5-1; CDR3aa: ASSPRARNTEAF
j_gene: TRBJ2-7; v_gene: TRBV5-4; CDR3aa: ASSPGTGVNDYEQY
j_gene: TRBJ1-6; v_gene: TRBV18; CDR3aa: ASSRGTGGNSPLH
j_gene: TRBJ2-2; v_gene: TRBV7-2; CDR3aa: ASSLAGDNTGELF
j_gene: TRBJ2-3; v_gene: TRBV6-2/TRBV6-3; CDR3aa: ASSYLLAGTQY
j_gene: TRBJ2-5; v_gene: TRBV5-4; CDR3aa: ASSPTTGSETQY
j_gene: TRBJ2-7; v_gene: TRBV2; CDR3aa: ASSARLMGEQY
j_gene: TRBJ2-3; v_gene: TRBV5-1; CDR3aa: ASSLGLGGGITDTQY
j_gene: TRBJ2-7; v_gene: TRBV6-1; CDR3aa: ASSETATYEQY
j_gene: TRBJ2-5; v_gene: TRBV6-4; CDR3aa: ASSSGTGAQETQY
j_gene: TRBJ2-2; v_gene: TRBV4-1; CDR3aa: ASSQELTSGTGELF
j_gene: TRBJ2-5; v_gene: TRBV5-1; CDR3aa: ASSTDRLPQETQY
j_gene: TRBJ2-7; v_gene: TRBV24-1; CDR3aa: ATSNRDKNYEQY
j_gene: TRBJ1-5; v_gene: TRBV2; CDR3aa: ASSPFQGSNQPQH
j_gene: TRBJ1-4; v_gene: TRBV19; CDR3aa: ASSIGDRGEKLF
j_gene: TRBJ1-4; v_gene: TRBV6-6; CDR3aa: ASSYGNEKLF
j_gene: TRBJ1-4; v_gene: TRBV3-1/TRBV3-2; CDR3aa: ASSPVRDRVFTNEKLF
j_gene: TRBJ2-2; v_gene: TRBV20-1; CDR3aa: SAGTGGELF
j_gene: TRBJ2-1; v_gene: TRBV27; CDR3aa: ASSPVGDEQF
j_gene: TRBJ2-2; v_gene: TRBV6-5; CDR3aa: ASSLGGPGELF
j_gene: TRBJ2-5; v_gene: TRBV24-1; CDR3aa: ATSDGSVETQY
j_gene: TRBJ2-2; v_gene: TRBV30; CDR3aa: AWSYASSTGELF
j_gene: TRBJ2-5; v_gene: TRBV18; CDR3aa: ASSPPGFQGEGETQY
j_gene: TRBJ2-5; v_gene: TRBV4-2; CDR3aa: ASSQDPRGQETQY
j_gene: TRBJ2-5; v_gene: TRBV2; CDR3aa: ASRTWTSGAETQY
j_gene: TRBJ1-6; v_gene: TRBV6-6; CDR3aa: ASSLGGQRSPLH
j_gene: TRBJ1-3; v_gene: TRBV9; CDR3aa: ASSVNPGNTIY
j_gene: TRBJ1-2; v_gene: TRBV6-4; CDR3aa: ASSVGAGNGYT
j_gene: TRBJ2-7; v_gene: TRBV7-6; CDR3aa: ASSLRTGSYEQY
j_gene: TRBJ1-4; v_gene: TRBV7-9; CDR3aa: ASSLRQVPWETNEKLF